This entry lists 17 T cell receptor beta chains sequenced from one sample in a study of cytomegalovirus exposure and HLA in healthy donors. Data came from immunoSEQ multiplex PCR; TCRdb stores just in-frame clones and leaves some out. The sample holds more than 95,000 clones, around 90% seen once. Sample: PBMCs. These receptors originate from a woman aged 18-29 years in good health and CMV-seronegative.

V is TRBV29-1 and J is TRBJ2-3; 10 bases match TRBD1. The CDR3 length is 14 residues. CDR1 and CDR2 from the germline V gene are SQVTM and ANQGSEA. V shed 6 bases and J 4 bases; nucleotides not matched to a gene: 7. CDR3 in amino acids: CSVEGQGMADTQYF. The CDR3 DNA is TGCAGCGTAGAGGGACAGGGGATGGCAGATACGCAGTATTTT.

This clone is a singleton in its sample. This sequence joins TRBV28 and TRBJ1-2; perhaps TRBD1 as D (6 bases). Trimming shortened V by 6 bases and J by 1 base, and 12 bases separated the two germline ends. This CDR3 contains 14 residues. The germline V gene encodes CDR1 MDHEN and CDR2 SYDVKM. The CDR3 protein is CASSETGSNYGYTF. The CDR3 DNA reads TGTGCCAGCAGCGAGACAGGCAGTAACTATGGCTACACCTTC.

This CDR3 is CASSYSFPGELFF. The CDR3 region has the DNA TGTGCCAGCAGCTACAGCTTTCCCGGGGAGCTGTTTTTT. V usage is TRBV7-2 and J usage is TRBJ2-2; D is undetermined. From germline, CDR1 is SGHTA and CDR2 FQGNSA. The ends were cut back, 4 bases at V and 6 bases at J, with 9 bases in the middle. The CDR3 is 13 amino acids.

The V gene is TRBV4-1, the J gene TRBJ2-5; no clear D. V was clipped by 4 bases and J by 4 bases, with 13 bases between them. CDR3 length equals 14 residues. The germline CDR1 and CDR2 sequences are MGHRA and YSYEKL. CDR3 protein: CASSLLGLLETQYF. The CDR3 DNA sequence: TGCGCCAGCAGCCTACTTGGTTTGTTAGAGACCCAGTACTTC.

The chain carries TRBV29-1 and TRBJ2-7; D is perhaps TRBD1 (6 bases). The CDR3 length is 11 residues. Trimming shortened V by 3 bases and J by 7 bases, and 10 bases separated the two germline ends. The germline CDR1 and CDR2 sequences are SQVTM and ANQGSEA. CDR3 DNA: TGCAGCGTTGACCAGGGGACGGAGCAGTACTTC. It specifies CSVDQGTEQYF.

This sequence joins TRBV4-3 and TRBJ1-2, with D unresolved. Trimming removed 0 bases at V and 2 bases at J, with 13 bases between. The germline V gene encodes CDR1 LGHNA and CDR2 YSLEER. This CDR3 has 16 amino acids. The CDR3, as DNA: TGCGCCAGCAGCCAAGATCTTGCTGCCGGGAACTATGGCTACACCTTC. It yields the protein CASSQDLAAGNYGYTF.

The chain joins TRBV19 to TRBJ2-3, with TRBD2 identical over 7 bases. This CDR3 spans 15 amino acids. V trimming: 2 bases; J trimming: 1 base; junction bases outside the gene matches: 3. Germline V lookup: CDR1 LNHDA, CDR2 SQIVND (reference sequence). CDR3 DNA: TGTGCCAGTAGTATAAACAGCGGGGGCACAGATACGCAGTATTTT. The encoded protein is CASSINSGGTDTQYF.

The J gene is TRBJ2-7, the V gene TRBV4-2; 10 bases are a match to TRBD2. CDR1 is LGHNA and CDR2 is YNFKEQ in the germline V gene. The V and J ends lost 0 bases and 6 bases, in that order; junction bases with no gene match: 8. The length of the CDR3 is 16 residues. CDR3 coding DNA: TGTGCCAGCAGCCAAGATCTCCTAGCGGGAGCGGTCGAGCAGTACTTC. Its translation: CASSQDLLAGAVEQYF.

The chain employs TRBV28 and TRBJ2-5; 8 bases match TRBD1. The CDR3 totals 13 residues. The trim removed 6 bases at V and 5 bases at J, leaving 5 bases unmatched. CDR1 is MDHEN, CDR2 SYDVKM, per germline. The CDR3 DNA sequence: TGTGCCAGCAGGCGACAGGGGCGGGAGACCCAGTACTTC. Translating it yields CASRRQGRETQYF.

The chain combines TRBV7-3 with TRBJ2-1; possibly TRBD1 for D (5 bases). The germline V gene encodes CDR1 SGHTA and CDR2 FQGTGA. The CDR3 totals 16 residues. The V end was cut by 0 bases, the J end by 2 bases, with 11 bases between. CDR3 sequence: CASSLTQGTPYNEQFF. The CDR3 nucleotides read TGTGCCAGCAGCTTAACTCAGGGAACCCCCTACAATGAGCAGTTCTTC.

As concerns this clone: Different DNA sequences within this sample yield the same CDR3. The chain links TRBV19 to TRBJ1-2; 8 bases map to TRBD1. The trim removed 7 bases at V and 2 bases at J, leaving 6 bases unmatched. This CDR3 region has 14 residues. The germline V gene encodes CDR1 LNHDA and CDR2 SQIVND (reference sequence). The CDR3 protein is CASIRQGRNYGYTF. The DNA for the CDR3 is TGTGCCAGTATTCGACAGGGGCGCAACTATGGCTACACCTTC.

The J gene is TRBJ1-6, the V gene TRBV2; 8 nucleotides match TRBD1. CDR3 length: 14 residues. After removal of 6 bases from V and 10 bases from J, the junction contained 8 bases not matched to a gene. The V gene's germline CDR1 is SNHLY and CDR2 FYNNEI. CDR3 region: CASSPTGEYSPLHF. The DNA of the CDR3 is TGTGCCAGCAGCCCGACAGGGGAGTACTCACCCCTCCACTTT.

This chain links TRBV10-3 with TRBJ2-2; no reliable D call. Looked up from germline, CDR1 is ENHRY and CDR2 is SYGVKD. The CDR3 sequence is 14 residues long. The germline V and J ends were trimmed by 2 bases and 1 base, with 5 bases remaining between them. The CDR3, as DNA: TGTGCCATCAGTGAGGCGGTGAACACCGGGGAGCTGTTTTTT. Its translation is CAISEAVNTGELFF.

This rearrangement joins TRBV7-8 to TRBJ2-7; TRBD1 might be the D (5 bases). This CDR3 is 14 amino acids long. V was pared by 4 bases and J by 5 bases, with 15 bases between. CDR1 is SGHVS and CDR2 is FQNEAQ in the germline V gene. The CDR3 DNA follows: TGTGCCAGCAGCTACGTTGGGCAGGGCGACGAGCAGTACTTC. It encodes CASSYVGQGDEQYF.

This chain uses TRBV30 with TRBJ2-7, with D possibly matching TRBD1 (7 bases). The CDR3 loop spans 13 amino acids. Germline V CDR1 and CDR2: GTSNPN, SVGIG (reference sequence). The V end lost 4 bases, the J end lost 7 bases, and 17 bases lay between the germline ends. The CDR3 spells CAWTRQGRGEQYF. The CDR3 nucleotides read TGTGCCTGGACACGACAGGGACGGGGGGAGCAGTACTTC.

This chain links TRBV14 with TRBJ1-1, with unresolved D. This CDR3 has 14 amino acids. Germline loops: CDR1 SGHDN, CDR2 FVKESK. Trimming removed 4 bases at V and 3 bases at J, with 12 bases between. The CDR3 is CASSPGFWDTEAFF. CDR3 coding DNA: TGTGCCAGCAGCCCGGGGTTTTGGGACACTGAAGCTTTCTTT.

The J gene is TRBJ2-7, the V gene TRBV11-3; D remains unclear. This CDR3 is 13 amino acids long. V was clipped by 8 bases and J by 3 bases, with 14 bases between them. The germline V gene encodes CDR1 SGHNT and CDR2 YENEEA. Here the CDR3 reads CASATGRVYEQYF. DNA for the CDR3: TGTGCCAGCGCGACCGGCCGGGTCTACGAGCAGTACTTC. The full variable domain, its missing parts supplied by reference TRBV11-3 and TRBJ2-7, is EAGVVQSPRYKIIEKKQPVAFWCNPISGHNTLYWYLQNLGQGPELLIRYENEEAVDDSQLPKDRFSAERLKGVDSTLKIQPAELGDSAVYLCASATGRVYEQYFGPGTRLTVT.